This TCR beta chain appears in the sequencing data of a study of blood T cell repertoires in COVID-19. Overall study context: Researchers got acute and convalescent COVID-19 samples from the United States, Italy and Spain.

Data came from immunoSEQ multiplex PCR; TCRdb stores just in-frame clones and leaves some out. The top ten hold roughly 5% of the sample, which has roughly 220,000 clones, approximately 81% seen once. Germline CDR1 is ENHRY and CDR2 is SYGVKD. This CDR3 has 15 residues. Germline trimming cut 4 bases from V and 2 bases from J; bases unmatched to any gene: 5. The sequenced sample consisted of peripheral blood. This sequence joins TRBV10-3 and TRBJ2-7; TRBD1 agrees at 10 bases. This clonotype was obtained from a woman aged 60 to 75 who had recovered from COVID-19. CDR3 residues: CAISGAGTGAYEQYF. DNA for the CDR3: TGTGCCATCAGTGGGGCAGGGACAGGGGCCTACGAGCAGTACTTC.